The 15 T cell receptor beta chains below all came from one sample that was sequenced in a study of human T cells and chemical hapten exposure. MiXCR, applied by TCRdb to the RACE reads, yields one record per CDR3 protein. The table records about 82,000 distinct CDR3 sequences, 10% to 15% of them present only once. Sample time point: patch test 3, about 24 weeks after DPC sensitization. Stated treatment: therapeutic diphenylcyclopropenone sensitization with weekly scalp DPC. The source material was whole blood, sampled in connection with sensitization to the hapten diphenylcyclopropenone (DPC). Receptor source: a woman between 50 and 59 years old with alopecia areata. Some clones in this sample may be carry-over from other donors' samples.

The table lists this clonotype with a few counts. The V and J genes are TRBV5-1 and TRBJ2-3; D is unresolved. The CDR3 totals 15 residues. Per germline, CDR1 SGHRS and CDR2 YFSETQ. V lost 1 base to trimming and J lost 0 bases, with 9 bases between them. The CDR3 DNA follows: TGCGCCAGCAGCTTGTTTCGGCAGAGCACAGATACGCAGTATTTT. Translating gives CASSLFRQSTDTQYF.

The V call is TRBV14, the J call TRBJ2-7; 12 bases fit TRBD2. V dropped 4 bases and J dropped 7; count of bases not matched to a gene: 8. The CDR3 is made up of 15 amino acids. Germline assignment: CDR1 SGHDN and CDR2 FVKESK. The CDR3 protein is CASSRGLAGKVEQYF. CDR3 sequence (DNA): TGTGCCAGCAGCCGCGGACTAGCGGGGAAAGTGGAGCAGTACTTC. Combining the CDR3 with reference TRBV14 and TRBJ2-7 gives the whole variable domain EAGVTQFPSHSVIEKGQTVTLRCDPISGHDNLYWYRRVMGKEIKFLLHFVKESKQDESGMPNNRFLAERTGGTYSTLKVQPAELEDSGVYFCASSRGLAGKVEQYFGPGTRLTVT.

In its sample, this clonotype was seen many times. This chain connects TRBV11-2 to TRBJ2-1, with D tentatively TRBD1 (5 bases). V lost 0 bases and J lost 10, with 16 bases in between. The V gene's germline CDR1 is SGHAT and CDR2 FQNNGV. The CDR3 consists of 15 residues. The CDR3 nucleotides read TGTGCCAGCAGCTTAGAGTGGCAGGGAATATGGGAGCAGTTCTTC. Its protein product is CASSLEWQGIWEQFF.

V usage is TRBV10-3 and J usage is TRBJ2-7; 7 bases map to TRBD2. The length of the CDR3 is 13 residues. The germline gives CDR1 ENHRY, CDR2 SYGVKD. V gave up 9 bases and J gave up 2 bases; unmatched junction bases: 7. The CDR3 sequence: CAMSSGGTYEQYF. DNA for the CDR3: TGTGCCATGTCTAGCGGAGGGACCTACGAGCAGTACTTC.

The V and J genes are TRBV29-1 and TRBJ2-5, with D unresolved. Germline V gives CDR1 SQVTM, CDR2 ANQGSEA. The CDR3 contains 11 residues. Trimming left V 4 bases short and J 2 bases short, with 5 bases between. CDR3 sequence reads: CSVVIQETQYF. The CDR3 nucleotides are TGCAGCGTTGTGATACAAGAGACCCAGTACTTC.

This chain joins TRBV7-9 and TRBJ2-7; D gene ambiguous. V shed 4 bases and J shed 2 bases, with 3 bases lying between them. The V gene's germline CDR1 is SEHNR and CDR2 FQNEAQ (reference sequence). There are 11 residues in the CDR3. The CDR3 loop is CASSSAYEQYF. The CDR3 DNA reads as TGTGCCAGCAGCTCTGCCTACGAGCAGTACTTC.

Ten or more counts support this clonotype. CDR3 amino acids: CASSLGRGSYEQYF. The DNA of the CDR3 is TGTGCCAGCAGCTTGGGGCGGGGCTCCTACGAGCAGTACTTC. The chain carries TRBV7-8 and TRBJ2-7, with D possibly being TRBD2 (6 bases). Per germline, CDR1 SGHVS and CDR2 FQNEAQ. V lost 3 bases to trimming and J lost 0 bases, with 9 bases between them. The CDR3 is made up of 14 amino acids.

This CDR3 reads CASTKGHTDTQYF. The CDR3 coding sequence is TGTGCCAGCACCAAAGGCCACACAGATACGCAGTATTTT. The rearrangement links TRBV6-6 to TRBJ2-3; no firm D call. Germline V gives CDR1 MNHNY, CDR2 SVGAGI (reference sequence). The length of the CDR3 is 13 residues. Trimming took 7 bases from V and 2 from J, leaving 10 bases between them.

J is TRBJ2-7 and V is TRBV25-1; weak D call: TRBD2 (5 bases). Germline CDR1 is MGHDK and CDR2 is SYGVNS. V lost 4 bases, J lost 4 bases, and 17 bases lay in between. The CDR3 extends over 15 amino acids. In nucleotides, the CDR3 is TGTGCCAGCAGTGGCTCGGGATTTGCCGCGTACGAGCAGTACTTC. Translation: CASSGSGFAAYEQYF.

The CDR3: CASWRSTGELFF. CDR3 DNA sequence: TGTGCCAGTTGGCGGAGCACCGGGGAGCTGTTTTTT. The chain carries TRBV6-5 and TRBJ2-2, with D uncertain. CDR3 length: 12 residues. Between the trimmed V and J ends, which lost 9 bases and 4 bases, there was a span of 9 bases. Germline loops: CDR1 MNHEY, CDR2 SVGAGI.

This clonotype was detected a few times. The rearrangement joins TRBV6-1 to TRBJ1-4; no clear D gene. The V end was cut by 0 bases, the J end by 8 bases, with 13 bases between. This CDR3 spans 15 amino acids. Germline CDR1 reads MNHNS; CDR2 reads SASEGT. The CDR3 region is CASSEARAQAEKLFF. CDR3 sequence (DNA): TGTGCCAGCAGTGAAGCGCGCGCCCAAGCGGAAAAACTGTTTTTT.

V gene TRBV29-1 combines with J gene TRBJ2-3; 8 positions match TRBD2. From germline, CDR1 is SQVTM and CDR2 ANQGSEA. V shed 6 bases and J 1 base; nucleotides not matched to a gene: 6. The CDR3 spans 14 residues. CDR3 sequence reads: CSVQRAGGTDTQYF. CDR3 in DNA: TGCAGCGTCCAACGAGCGGGAGGCACAGATACGCAGTATTTT.

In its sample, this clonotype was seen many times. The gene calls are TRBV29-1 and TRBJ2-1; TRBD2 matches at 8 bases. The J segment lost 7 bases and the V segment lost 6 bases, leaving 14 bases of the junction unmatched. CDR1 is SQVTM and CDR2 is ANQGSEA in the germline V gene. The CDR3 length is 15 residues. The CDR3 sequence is CSVQPGLAGSNEQFF. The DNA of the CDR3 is TGCAGCGTCCAACCCGGGCTAGCGGGTTCTAATGAGCAGTTCTTC.

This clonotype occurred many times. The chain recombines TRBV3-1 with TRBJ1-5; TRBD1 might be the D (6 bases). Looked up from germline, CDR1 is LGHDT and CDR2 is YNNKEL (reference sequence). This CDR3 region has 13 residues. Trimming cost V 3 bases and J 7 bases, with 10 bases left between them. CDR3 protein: CASSQTGEQPQHF. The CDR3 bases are TGTGCCAGCAGCCAGACAGGAGAGCAGCCCCAGCATTTT.

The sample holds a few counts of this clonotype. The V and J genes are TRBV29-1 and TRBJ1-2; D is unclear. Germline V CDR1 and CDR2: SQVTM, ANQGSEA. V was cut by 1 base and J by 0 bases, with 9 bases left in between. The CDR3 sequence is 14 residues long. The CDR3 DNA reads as TGCAGCGTTGAAGTAAGAGAAACTAACTATGGCTACACCTTC. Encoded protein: CSVEVRETNYGYTF.